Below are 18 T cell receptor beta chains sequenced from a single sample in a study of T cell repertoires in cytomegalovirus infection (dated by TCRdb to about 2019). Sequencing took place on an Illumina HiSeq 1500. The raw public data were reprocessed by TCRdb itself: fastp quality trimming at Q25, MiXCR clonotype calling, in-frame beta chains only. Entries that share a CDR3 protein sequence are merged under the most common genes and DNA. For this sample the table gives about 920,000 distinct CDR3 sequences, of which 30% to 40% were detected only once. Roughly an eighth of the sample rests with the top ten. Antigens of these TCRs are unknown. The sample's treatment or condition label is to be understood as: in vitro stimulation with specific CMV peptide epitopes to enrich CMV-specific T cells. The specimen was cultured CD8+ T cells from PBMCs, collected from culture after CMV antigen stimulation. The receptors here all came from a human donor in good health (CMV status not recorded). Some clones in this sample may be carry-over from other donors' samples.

Written as DNA, the CDR3 is TGTGCCAGCAGTCCGTTTCCCCCGCTAGCGGGGAGCACAGATACGCAGTATTTT. Translated: CASSPFPPLAGSTDTQYF. V is TRBV27 and J is TRBJ2-3; 9 positions match TRBD2. V shed 5 bases and J 0 bases; nucleotides not matched to a gene: 12. The V gene's germline CDR1 is MNHEY and CDR2 SMNVEV (reference sequence). The CDR3 runs 18 residues.

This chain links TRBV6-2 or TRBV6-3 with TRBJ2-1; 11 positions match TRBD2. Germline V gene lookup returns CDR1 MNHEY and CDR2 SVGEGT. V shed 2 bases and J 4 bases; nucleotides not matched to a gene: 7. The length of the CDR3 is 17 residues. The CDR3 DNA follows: TGTGCCAGCAGTTACGGGCTAGCGGGGGGACCGTACAATGAGCAGTTCTTC. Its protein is CASSYGLAGGPYNEQFF.

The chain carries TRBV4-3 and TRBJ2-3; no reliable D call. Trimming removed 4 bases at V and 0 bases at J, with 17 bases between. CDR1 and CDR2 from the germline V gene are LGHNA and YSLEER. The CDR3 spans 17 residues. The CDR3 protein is CASSREGSWTSTDTQYF. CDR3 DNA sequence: TGCGCCAGCAGCCGAGAAGGAAGTTGGACGAGCACAGATACGCAGTATTTT.

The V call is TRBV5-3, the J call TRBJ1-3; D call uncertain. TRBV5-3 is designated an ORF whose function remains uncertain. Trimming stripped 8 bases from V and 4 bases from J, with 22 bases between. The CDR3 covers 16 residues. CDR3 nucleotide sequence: TGTGCCAGCAGCCCAGATCCCCCGGGAGCGGGAAACACCATATATTTT. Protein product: CASSPDPPGAGNTIYF.

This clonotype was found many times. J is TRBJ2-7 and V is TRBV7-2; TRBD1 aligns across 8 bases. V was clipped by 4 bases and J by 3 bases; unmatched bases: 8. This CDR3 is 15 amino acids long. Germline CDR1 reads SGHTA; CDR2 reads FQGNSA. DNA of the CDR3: TGTGCCAGCAGCTCACGACGGGACAGGAGCTACGAGCAGTACTTC. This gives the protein CASSSRRDRSYEQYF.

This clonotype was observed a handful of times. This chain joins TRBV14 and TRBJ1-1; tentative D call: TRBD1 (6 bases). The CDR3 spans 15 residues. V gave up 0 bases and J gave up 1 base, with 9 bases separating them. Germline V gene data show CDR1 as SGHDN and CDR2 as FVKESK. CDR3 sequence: CASSQEEGGNTEAFF. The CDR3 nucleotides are TGTGCCAGCAGCCAAGAGGAGGGGGGGAACACTGAAGCTTTCTTT.

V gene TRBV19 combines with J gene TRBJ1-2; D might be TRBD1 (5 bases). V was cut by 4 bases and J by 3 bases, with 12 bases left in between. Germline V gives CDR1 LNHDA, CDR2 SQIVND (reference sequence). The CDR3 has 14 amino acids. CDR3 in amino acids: CASSTPRGDYGYTF. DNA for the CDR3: TGTGCCAGTAGTACCCCTCGGGGGGACTATGGCTACACCTTC.

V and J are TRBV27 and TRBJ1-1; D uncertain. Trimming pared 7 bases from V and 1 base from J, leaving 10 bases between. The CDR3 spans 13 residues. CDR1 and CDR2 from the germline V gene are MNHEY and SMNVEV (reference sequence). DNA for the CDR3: TGTGCCAGCAAAGTGGCGAGGAACACTGAAGCTTTCTTT. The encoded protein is CASKVARNTEAFF.

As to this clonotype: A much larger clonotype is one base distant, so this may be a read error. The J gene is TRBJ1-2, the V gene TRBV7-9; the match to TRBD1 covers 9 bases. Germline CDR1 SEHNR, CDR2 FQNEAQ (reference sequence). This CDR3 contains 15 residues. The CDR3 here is CASSPQGAKNFGYTF. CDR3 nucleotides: TGTGCCAGCAGCCCACAGGGGGCTAAGAACTTTGGCTACACCTTC.

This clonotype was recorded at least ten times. CDR3 in DNA: TGTGCCAGCAGCTTACCTGACAGGGATCCCTACAATGAGCAGTTCTTC. Residues: CASSLPDRDPYNEQFF. The chain has TRBV7-9 and TRBJ2-1, with 7 bases that match TRBD1. The CDR3 contains 16 residues. CDR1 is SEHNR and CDR2 is FQNEAQ in the germline V gene (reference sequence). With V trimmed by 2 bases and J by 2 bases, 6 bases remained unmatched.

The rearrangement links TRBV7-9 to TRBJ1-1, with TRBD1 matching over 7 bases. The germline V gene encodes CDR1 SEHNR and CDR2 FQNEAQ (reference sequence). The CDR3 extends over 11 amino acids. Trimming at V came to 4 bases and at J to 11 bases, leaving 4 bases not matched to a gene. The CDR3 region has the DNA TGTGCCAGCAGCTCCACAGGGGCTGCTTTCTTT. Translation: CASSSTGAAFF.

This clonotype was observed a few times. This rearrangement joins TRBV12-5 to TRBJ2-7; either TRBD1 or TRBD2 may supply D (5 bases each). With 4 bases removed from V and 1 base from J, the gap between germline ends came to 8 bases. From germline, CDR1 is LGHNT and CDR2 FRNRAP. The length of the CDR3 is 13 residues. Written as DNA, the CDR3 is TGTGCTAGTGGTTGGGGACGGTCCTACGAGCAGTACTTC. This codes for CASGWGRSYEQYF.

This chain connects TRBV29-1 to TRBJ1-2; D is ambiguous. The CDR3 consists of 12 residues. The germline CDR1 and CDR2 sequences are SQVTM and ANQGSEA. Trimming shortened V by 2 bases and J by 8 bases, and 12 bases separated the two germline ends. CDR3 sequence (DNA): TGCAGCGTTGAACTCCGGGAGGGAGGCTACACCTTC. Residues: CSVELREGGYTF.

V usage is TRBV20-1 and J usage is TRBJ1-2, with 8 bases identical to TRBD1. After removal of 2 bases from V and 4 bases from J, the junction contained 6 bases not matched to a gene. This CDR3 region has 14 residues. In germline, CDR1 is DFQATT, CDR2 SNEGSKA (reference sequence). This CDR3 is CSARSTGEGYGYTF. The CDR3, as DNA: TGCAGTGCTAGATCGACAGGGGAAGGCTATGGCTACACCTTC.

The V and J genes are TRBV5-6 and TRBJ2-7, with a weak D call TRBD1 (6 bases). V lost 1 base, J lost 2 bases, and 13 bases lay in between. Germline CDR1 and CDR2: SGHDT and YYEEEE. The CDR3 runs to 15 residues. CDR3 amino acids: CASSLFRQATYEQYV. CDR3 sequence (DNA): TGTGCCAGCAGCTTGTTTCGACAGGCGACCTACGAGCAGTACGTC.

CDR3 loop: CASTSDRVYDEQYF. The CDR3 DNA sequence: TGTGCCAGCACCTCCGACAGGGTTTACGACGAGCAGTACTTC. The chain has TRBV7-9 and TRBJ2-7; TRBD1 matches at 7 bases. CDR1 and CDR2 from the germline V gene are SEHNR and FQNEAQ (reference sequence). CDR3 size: 14 residues. Trimming at V came to 7 bases and at J to 5 bases, leaving 11 bases not matched to a gene.

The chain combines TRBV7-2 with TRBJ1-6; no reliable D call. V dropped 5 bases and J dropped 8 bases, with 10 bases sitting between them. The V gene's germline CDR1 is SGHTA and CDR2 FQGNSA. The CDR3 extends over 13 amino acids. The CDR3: CASSIDGYSPLHF. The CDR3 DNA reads TGTGCCAGCAGCATAGACGGGTATTCACCCCTCCACTTT.

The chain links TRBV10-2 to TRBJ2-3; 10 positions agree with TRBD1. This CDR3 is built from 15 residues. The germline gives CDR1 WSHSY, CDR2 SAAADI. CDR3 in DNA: TGCGCGAGTCAGCAGACAGGGGGCCTGGCAGATACGCAGTATTTT. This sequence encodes CASQQTGGLADTQYF.